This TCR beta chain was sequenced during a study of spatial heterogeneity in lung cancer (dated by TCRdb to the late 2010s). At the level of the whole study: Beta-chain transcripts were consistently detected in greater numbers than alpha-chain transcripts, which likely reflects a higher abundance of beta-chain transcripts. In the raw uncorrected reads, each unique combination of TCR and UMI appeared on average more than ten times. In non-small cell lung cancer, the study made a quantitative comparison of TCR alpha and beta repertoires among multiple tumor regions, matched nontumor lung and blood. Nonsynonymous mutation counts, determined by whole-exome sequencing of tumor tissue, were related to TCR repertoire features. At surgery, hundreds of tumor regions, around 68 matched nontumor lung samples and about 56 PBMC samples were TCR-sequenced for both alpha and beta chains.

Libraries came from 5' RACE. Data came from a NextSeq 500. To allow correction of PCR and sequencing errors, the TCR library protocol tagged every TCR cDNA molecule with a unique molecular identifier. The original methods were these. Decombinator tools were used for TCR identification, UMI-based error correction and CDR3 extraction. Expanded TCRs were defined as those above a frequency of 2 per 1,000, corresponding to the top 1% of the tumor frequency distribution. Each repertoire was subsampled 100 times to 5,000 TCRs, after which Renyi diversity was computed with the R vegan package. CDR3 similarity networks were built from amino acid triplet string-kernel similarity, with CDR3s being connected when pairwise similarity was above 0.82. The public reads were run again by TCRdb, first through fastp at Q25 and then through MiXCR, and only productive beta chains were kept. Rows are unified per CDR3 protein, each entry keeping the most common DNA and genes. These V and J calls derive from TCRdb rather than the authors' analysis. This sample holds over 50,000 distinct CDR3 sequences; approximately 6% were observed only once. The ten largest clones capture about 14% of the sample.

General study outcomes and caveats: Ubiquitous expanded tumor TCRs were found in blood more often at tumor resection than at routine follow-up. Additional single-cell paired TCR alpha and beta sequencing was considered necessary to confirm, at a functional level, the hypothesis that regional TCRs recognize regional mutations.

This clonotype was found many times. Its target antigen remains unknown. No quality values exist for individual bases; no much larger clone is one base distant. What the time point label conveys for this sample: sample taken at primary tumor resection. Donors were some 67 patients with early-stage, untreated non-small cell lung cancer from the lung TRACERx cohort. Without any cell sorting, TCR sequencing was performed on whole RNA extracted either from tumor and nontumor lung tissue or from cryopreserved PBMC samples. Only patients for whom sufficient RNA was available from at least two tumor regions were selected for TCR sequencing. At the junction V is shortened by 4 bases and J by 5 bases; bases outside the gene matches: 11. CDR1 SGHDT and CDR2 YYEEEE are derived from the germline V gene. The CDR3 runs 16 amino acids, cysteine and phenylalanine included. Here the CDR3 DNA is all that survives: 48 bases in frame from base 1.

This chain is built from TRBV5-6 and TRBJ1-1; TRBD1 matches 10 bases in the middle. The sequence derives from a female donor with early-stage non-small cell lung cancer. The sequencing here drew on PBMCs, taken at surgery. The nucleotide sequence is TGTGCCAGCAGCGAACCGGGACAGGGGAAGGGGACTGAAGCTTTCTTT. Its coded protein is CASSEPGQGKGTEAFF.